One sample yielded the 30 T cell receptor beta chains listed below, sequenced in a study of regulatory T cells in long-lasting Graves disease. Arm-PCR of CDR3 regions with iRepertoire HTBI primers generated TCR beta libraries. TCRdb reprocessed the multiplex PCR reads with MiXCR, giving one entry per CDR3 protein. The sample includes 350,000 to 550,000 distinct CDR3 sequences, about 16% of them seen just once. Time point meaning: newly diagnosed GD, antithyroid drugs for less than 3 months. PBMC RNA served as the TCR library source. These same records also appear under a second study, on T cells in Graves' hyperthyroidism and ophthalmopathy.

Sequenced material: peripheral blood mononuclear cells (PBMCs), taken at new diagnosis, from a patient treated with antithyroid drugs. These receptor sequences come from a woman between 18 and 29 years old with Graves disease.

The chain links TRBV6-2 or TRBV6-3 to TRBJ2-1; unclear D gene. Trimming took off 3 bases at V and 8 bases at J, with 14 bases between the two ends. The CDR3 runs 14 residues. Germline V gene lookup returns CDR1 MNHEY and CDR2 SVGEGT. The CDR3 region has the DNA TGTGCCAGCAGTTATGTGGTTCTCGAGGATGAGCAGTTCTTC. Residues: CASSYVVLEDEQFF.

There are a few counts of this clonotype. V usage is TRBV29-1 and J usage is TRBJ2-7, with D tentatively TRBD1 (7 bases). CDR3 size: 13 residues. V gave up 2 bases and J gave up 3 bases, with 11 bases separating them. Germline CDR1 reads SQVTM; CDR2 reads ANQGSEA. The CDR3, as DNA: TGCAGCGTTGAATGGGGGGACAGCTACGAGCAGTACTTC. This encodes CSVEWGDSYEQYF.

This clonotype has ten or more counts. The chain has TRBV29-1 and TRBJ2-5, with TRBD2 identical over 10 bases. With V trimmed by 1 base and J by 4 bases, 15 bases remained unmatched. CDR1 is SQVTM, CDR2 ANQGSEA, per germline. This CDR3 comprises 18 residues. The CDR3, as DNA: TGCAGCGTTGAAGGAATCCGATCCACTAGCGGGAAAAGAGAGACCCAGTACTTC. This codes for CSVEGIRSTSGKRETQYF.

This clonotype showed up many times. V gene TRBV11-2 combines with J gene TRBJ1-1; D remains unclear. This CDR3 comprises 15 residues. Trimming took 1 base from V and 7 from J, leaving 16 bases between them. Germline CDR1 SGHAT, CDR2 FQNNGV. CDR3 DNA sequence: TGTGCCAGCAGCTTAGGGCAGAATAGGGCCGGTGAAGCTTTCTTT. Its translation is CASSLGQNRAGEAFF.

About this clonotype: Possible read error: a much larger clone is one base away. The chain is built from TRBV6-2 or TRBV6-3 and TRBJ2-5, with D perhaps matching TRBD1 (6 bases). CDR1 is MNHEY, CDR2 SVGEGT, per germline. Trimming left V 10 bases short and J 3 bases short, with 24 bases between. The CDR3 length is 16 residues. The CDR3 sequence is CANRRPRTGPEETQYF. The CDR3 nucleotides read TGTGCCAACAGACGGCCCCGAACAGGGCCGGAAGAGACCCAGTACTTC.

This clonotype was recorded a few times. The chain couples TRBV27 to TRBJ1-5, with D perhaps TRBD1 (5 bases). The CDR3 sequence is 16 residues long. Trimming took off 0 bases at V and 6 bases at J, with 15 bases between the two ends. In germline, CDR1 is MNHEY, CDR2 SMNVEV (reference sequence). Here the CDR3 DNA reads TGTGCCAGCAGTTTATCCCCGACAGTTTCCTTTCAGCCCCAGCATTTT. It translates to CASSLSPTVSFQPQHF.

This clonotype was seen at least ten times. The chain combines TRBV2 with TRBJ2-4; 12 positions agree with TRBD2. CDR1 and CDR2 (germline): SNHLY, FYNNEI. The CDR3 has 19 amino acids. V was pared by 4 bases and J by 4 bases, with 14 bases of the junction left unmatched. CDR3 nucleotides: TGTGCCAGCAGTGCGACTAGCGGGAGCTTCGGACTGGCTAAAAACATTCAGTACTTC. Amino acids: CASSATSGSFGLAKNIQYF.

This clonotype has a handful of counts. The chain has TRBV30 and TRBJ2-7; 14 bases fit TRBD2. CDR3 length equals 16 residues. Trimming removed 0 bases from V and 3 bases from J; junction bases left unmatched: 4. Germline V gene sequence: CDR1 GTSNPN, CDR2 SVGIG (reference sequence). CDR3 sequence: CAWSVWGLAGDYEQYF. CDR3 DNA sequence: TGTGCCTGGAGTGTATGGGGACTAGCGGGGGACTACGAGCAGTACTTC.

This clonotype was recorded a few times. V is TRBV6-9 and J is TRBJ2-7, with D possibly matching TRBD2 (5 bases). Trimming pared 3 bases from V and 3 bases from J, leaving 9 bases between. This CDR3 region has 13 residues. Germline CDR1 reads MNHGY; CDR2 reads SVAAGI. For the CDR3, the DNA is TGTGCCAGCAGTTACCGAGGGCACTACGAGCAGTACTTC. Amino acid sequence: CASSYRGHYEQYF.

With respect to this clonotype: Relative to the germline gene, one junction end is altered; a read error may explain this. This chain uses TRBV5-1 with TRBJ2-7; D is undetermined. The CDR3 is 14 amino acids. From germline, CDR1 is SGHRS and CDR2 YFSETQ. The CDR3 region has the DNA TGCGCCAGCAGCTTTGGCACCGCATCCTACGAGCGGTACTTC. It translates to CASSFGTASYERYF.

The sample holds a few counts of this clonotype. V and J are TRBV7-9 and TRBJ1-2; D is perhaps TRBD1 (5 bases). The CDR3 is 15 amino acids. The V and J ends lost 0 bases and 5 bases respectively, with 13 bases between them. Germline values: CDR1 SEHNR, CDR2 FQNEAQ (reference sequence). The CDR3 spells CASSLAIPGGYGYTF. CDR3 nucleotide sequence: TGTGCCAGCAGCTTAGCGATACCTGGGGGGTATGGCTACACCTTC.

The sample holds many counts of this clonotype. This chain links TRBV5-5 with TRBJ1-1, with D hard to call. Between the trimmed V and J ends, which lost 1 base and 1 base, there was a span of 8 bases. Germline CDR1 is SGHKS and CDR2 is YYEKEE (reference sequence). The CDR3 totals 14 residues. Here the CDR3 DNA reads TGTGCCAGCAGCTTGAATCTCAGGAACACTGAAGCTTTCTTT. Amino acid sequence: CASSLNLRNTEAFF.

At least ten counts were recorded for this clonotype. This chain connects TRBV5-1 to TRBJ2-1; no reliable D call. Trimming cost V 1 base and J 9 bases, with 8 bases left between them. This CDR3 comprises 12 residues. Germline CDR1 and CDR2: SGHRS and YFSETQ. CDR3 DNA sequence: TGCGCCAGCAGCTTGCAAGTTGCTGAGCAGTTCTTC. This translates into CASSLQVAEQFF.

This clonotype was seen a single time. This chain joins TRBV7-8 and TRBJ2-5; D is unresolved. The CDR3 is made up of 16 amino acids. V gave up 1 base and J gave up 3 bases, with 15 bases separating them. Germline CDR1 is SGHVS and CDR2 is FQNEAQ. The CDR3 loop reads CASSLVVFPKKETQYF. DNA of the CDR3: TGTGCCAGCAGCTTAGTAGTCTTTCCCAAAAAAGAGACCCAGTACTTC.

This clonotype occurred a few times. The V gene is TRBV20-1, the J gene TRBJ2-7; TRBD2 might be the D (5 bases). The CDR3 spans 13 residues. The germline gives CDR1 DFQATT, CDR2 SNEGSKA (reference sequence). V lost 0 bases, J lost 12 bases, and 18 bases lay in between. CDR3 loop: CSAREDSHSLAYF. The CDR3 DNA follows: TGCAGTGCTAGAGAGGACTCCCACTCTCTCGCGTACTTC.

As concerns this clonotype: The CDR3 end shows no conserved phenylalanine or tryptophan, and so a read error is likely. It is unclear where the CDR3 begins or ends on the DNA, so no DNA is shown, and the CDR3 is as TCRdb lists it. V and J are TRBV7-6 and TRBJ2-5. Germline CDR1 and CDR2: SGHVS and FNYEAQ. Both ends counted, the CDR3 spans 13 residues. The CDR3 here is CASSSVYQETQYL.

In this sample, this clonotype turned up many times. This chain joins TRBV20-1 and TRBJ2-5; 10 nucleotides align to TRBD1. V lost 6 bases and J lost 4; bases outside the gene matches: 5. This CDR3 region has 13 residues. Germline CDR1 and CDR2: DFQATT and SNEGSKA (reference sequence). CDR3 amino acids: CSAETGGGETQYF. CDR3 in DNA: TGCAGTGCCGAGACAGGGGGCGGAGAGACCCAGTACTTC.

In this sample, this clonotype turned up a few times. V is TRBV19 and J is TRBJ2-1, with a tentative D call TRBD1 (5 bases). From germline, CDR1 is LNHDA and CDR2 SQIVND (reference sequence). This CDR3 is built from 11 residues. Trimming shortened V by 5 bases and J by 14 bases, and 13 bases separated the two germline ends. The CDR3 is CASSPGAPEFF. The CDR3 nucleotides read TGTGCCAGTAGTCCTGGGGCTCCGGAGTTCTTC.

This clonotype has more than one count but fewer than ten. CDR3 sequence: CASSYPSLRQQETQYF. The CDR3 DNA follows: TGTGCCAGCAGTTACCCTAGTCTGAGGCAGCAAGAGACCCAGTACTTC. This chain connects TRBV6-2 or TRBV6-3 to TRBJ2-5; D uncertain. Per the germline V gene, CDR1 is MNHEY and CDR2 is SVGEGT. The CDR3 runs to 16 residues. V lost 2 bases, J lost 2 bases, and 15 bases lay in between.

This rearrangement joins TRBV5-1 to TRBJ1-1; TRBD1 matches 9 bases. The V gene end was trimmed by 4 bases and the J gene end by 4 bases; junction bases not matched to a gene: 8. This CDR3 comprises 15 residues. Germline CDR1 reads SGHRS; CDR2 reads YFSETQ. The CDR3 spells CASSKGTGRGTEAFF. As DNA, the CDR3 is TGCGCCAGCAGCAAAGGGACAGGGCGTGGCACTGAAGCTTTCTTT.

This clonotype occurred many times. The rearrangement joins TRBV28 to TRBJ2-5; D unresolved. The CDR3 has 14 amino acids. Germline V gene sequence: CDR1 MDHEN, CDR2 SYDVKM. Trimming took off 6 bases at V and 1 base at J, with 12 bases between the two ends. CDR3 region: CASSPGPTQETQYF. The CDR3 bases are TGTGCCAGCAGCCCGGGCCCTACCCAAGAGACCCAGTACTTC.

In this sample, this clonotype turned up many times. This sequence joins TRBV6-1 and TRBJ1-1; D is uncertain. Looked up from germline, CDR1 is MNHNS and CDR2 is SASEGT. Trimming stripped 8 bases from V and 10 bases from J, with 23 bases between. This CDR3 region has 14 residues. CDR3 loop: CASPKPLRGSIAFF. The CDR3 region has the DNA TGTGCCAGCCCGAAACCTCTCCGTGGGAGTATAGCTTTCTTT.

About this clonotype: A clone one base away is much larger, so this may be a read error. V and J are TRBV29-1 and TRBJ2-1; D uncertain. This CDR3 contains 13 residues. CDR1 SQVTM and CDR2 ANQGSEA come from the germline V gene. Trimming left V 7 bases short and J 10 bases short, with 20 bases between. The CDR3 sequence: CSALAADTYEQFF. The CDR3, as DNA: TGCAGCGCCCTGGCGGCGGATACCTACGAGCAGTTCTTC.

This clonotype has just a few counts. CDR3 bases: TGTGCCAGCAGCCTAAAGCCGGGGGGAGGCAATGAGCAGTTCTTC. The encoded protein is CASSLKPGGGNEQFF. The chain employs TRBV5-6 and TRBJ2-1, with 7 bases fitting TRBD2. Germline V gene sequence: CDR1 SGHDT, CDR2 YYEEEE. The CDR3 has 15 residues. V was pared by 4 bases and J by 6 bases, with 10 bases of the junction left unmatched.

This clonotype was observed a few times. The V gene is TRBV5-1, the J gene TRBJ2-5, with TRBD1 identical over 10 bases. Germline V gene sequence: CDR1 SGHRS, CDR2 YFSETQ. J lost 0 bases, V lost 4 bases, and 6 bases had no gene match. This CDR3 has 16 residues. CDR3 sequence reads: CASSPGTGAYQETQYF. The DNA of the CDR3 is TGCGCCAGCAGCCCGGGGACAGGGGCCTACCAAGAGACCCAGTACTTC.

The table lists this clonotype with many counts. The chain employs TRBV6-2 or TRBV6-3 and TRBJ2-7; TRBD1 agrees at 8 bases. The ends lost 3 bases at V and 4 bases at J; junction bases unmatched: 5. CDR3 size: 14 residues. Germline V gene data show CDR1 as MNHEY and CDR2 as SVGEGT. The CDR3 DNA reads TGTGCCAGCAGTTATCTAGGACAGGGATACGAGCAGTACTTC. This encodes CASSYLGQGYEQYF.

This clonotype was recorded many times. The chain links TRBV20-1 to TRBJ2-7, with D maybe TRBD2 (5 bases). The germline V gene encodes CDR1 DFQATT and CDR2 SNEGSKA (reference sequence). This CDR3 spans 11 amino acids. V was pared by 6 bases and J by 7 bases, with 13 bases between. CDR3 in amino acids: CSARRLEEQYF. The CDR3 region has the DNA TGCAGTGCAAGGAGGCTGGAGGAGCAGTACTTC.

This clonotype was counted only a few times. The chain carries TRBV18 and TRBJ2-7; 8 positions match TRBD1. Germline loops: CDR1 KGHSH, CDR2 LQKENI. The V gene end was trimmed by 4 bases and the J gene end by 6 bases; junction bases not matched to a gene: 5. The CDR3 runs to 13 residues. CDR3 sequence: CASSRGQDPEQYF. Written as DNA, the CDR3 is TGTGCCAGCTCACGGGGACAGGACCCCGAGCAGTACTTC.

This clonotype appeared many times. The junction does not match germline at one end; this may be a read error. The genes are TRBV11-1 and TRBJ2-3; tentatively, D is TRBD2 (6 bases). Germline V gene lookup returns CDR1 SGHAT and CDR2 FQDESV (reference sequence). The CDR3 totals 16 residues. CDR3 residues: CASSQGISGSTDTQYF. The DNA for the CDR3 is TGCGCCAGCAGCCAAGGAATTAGCGGCAGCACAGATACGCAGTATTTT.

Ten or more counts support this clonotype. The CDR3 loop is CSARGETRPGELFF. As DNA, the CDR3 is TGCAGTGCTAGGGGTGAGACTCGTCCGGGGGAGCTGTTTTTT. The V and J genes are TRBV20-1 and TRBJ2-2; D is unresolved. V was pared by 3 bases and J by 8 bases, with 16 bases between. Germline V lookup: CDR1 DFQATT, CDR2 SNEGSKA (reference sequence). CDR3 length: 14 amino acids.